The following is a T cell receptor beta chain sequence with its context. This sample was taken from a study of cytomegalovirus exposure and HLA in healthy donors. 60 Vbeta and 13 Jbeta primers were used in PCR. Here immunoSEQ multiplex PCR was the method, and the copy in TCRdb shows in-frame clones only, minus some. Here the sample spans about 96,000 clones, 65% to 80% being singletons. Trimming took 3 bases from V and 3 from J; bases not matched to a gene: 14. This CDR3 is 17 amino acids long. The germline CDR1 and CDR2 sequences are SGHDT and YYEEEE. Sequences were obtained from PBMCs. The rearrangement joins TRBV5-6 to TRBJ2-5; TRBD1 matches at 7 bases. The TCR originated in a woman in her sixties or seventies in good health and CMV-seropositive. For the CDR3, the DNA is TGTGCCAGCAGCTCCGCCGTTGAACAGGGGAATAAAGAGACCCAGTACTTC. It encodes CASSSAVEQGNKETQYF.